Below are 6 T cell receptor beta chains sequenced from a single sample in a study of blood T cell repertoires in COVID-19. TCRdb keeps only in-frame clones here, not all; method: immunoSEQ multiplex PCR. The data contain just over 60,000 clones, more than 70% of them singletons. Specimen: peripheral blood. The receptors here all came from a man younger than 40 with COVID-19, enrolled during active disease.

This rearrangement joins TRBV7-9 to TRBJ2-1, with 12 bases lining up with TRBD2. Per the germline V gene, CDR1 is SEHNR and CDR2 is FQNEAQ (reference sequence). CDR3 length: 15 amino acids. V gave up 5 bases and J gave up 10 bases; unmatched junction bases: 9. The CDR3 is CASSQTSGGLQEQFF. The CDR3 region has the DNA TGTGCCAGCAGCCAGACTAGCGGGGGCCTGCAGGAGCAGTTCTTC.

The rearrangement uses TRBV29-1 and TRBJ1-2, with D unclear. CDR3 size: 15 residues. V was shortened by 5 bases and J by 2 bases, with 18 bases between the two germline ends. The germline gives CDR1 SQVTM, CDR2 ANQGSEA. CDR3 DNA sequence: TGCAGCGTTAACAGTCTCGATTATGCCAACTATGGCTACACCTTC. As protein: CSVNSLDYANYGYTF. Based on the CDR3 plus reference TRBV29-1 and TRBJ1-2, the full variable domain is SAVISQKPSRDICQRGTSLTIQCQVDSQVTMMFWYRQQPGQSLTLIATANQGSEATYESGFVIDKFPISRPNLTFSTLTVSNMSPEDSSIYLCSVNSLDYANYGYTFGSGTRLTVV.

V and J are TRBV11-2 and TRBJ1-3; maybe TRBD1 (5 bases). V lost 1 base and J 1 base, leaving 5 bases between the germline ends. Germline V gene sequence: CDR1 SGHAT, CDR2 FQNNGV. The CDR3 has 14 residues. In DNA, the CDR3 is TGTGCCAGCAGCTTAGGACAGTCTGGAAACACCATATATTTT. This encodes CASSLGQSGNTIYF.

V and J are TRBV11-2 and TRBJ2-4; 12 positions agree with TRBD2. From germline, CDR1 is SGHAT and CDR2 FQNNGV. V lost 5 bases, J lost 2 bases, and 7 bases stayed unmatched. The CDR3 spans 17 residues. The CDR3 here is CASSALAGGLTKNIQYF. The CDR3 region has the DNA TGTGCCAGCAGCGCGCTAGCGGGAGGGTTAACCAAAAACATTCAGTACTTC.

The chain carries TRBV30 and TRBJ1-2, with D uncertain. Germline V gene sequence: CDR1 GTSNPN, CDR2 SVGIG (reference sequence). The CDR3 is made up of 11 amino acids. V was clipped by 4 bases and J by 8 bases, with 11 bases between them. Here the CDR3 DNA reads TGTGCCTGGAACCCAGGCCTGGGCTACACCTTC. Amino acids: CAWNPGLGYTF.

CDR3 bases: TGTGCCTGGAGTAAAGGACTGATCAATCAGCCCCAGCATTTT. As protein: CAWSKGLINQPQHF. The rearrangement uses TRBV30 and TRBJ1-5, with unresolved D. This CDR3 is built from 14 residues. The germline gives CDR1 GTSNPN, CDR2 SVGIG (reference sequence). V was shortened by 2 bases and J by 3 bases, with 11 bases between the two germline ends.